This T cell receptor beta chain is drawn from a study of T cell responses to AZD1222 COVID-19 vaccine. CDR1 is SGHDT and CDR2 is YYEEEE in the germline V gene. Deletions cut 4 bases from V and 7 bases from J, with 14 bases between. The CDR3 runs 14 residues. Clones were sequenced by immunoSEQ multiplex PCR, and TCRdb holds only the in-frame ones, with some missing. Of fewer than 150,000 clones in the sample, approximately 88% were seen once. Study-level points and caveats: Spike-specific TCR depth and breadth grew after two AZD1222 doses. There were vaccine-associated CD4 TCRs across spike, dominant at 160-218 and 743-854.

The sample holds many counts of this clone. Its antigen is currently unknown. The source material was peripheral blood, sampled 28 days after the second AZD1222 dose. The TCR originated in an adult who received the AZD1222 COVID-19 vaccine. This rearrangement joins TRBV5-6 to TRBJ2-2; D is undetermined. CDR3 sequence reads: CASSPGMGIGELFF. The DNA of the CDR3 is TGTGCCAGCAGCCCCGGAATGGGCATCGGGGAGCTGTTTTTT.